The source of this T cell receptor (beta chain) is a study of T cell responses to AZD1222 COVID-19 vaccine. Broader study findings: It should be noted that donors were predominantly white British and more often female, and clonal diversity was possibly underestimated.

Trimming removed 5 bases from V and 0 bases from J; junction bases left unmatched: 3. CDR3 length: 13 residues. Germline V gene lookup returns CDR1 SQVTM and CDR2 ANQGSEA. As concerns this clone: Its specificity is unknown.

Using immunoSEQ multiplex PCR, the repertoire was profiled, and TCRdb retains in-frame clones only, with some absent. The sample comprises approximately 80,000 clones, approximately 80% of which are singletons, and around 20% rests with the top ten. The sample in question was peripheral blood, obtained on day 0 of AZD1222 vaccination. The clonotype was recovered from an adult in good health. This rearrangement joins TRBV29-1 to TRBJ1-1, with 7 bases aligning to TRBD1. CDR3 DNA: TGCAGCGTTCAGGGACAGATGAACACTGAAGCTTTCTTT. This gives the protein CSVQGQMNTEAFF.